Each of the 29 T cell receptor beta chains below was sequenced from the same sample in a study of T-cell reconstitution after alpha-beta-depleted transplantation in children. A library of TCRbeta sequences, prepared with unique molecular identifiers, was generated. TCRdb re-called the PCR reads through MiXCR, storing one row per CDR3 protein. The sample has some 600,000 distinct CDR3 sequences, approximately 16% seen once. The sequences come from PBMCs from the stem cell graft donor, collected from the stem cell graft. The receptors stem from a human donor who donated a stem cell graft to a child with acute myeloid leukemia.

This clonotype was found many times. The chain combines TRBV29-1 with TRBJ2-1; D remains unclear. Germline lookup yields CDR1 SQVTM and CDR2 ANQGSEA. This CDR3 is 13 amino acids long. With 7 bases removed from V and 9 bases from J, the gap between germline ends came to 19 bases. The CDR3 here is CSAVWLDYGEQFF. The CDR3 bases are TGCAGCGCGGTGTGGCTAGATTACGGTGAGCAGTTCTTC.

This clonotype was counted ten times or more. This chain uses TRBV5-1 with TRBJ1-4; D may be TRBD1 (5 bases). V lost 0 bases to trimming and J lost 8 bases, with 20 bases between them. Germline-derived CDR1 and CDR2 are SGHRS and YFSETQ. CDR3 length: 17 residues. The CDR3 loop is CASSLASVGRAGEKLFF. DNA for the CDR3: TGCGCCAGCAGCTTGGCCTCGGTCGGCAGGGCTGGAGAAAAACTGTTTTTT.

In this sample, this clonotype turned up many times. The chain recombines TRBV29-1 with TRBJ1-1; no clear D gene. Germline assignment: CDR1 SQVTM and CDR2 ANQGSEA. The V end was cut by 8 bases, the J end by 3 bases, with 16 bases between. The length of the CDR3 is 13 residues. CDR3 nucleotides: TGCAGCTCGACGCCGGACTCGGACACTGAAGCTTTCTTT. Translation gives CSSTPDSDTEAFF.

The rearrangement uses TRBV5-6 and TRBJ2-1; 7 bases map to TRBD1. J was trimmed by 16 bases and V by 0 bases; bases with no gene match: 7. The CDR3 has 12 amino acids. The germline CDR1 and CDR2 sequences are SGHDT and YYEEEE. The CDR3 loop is CASSLGAGGEFF. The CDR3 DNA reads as TGTGCCAGCAGCTTGGGTGCAGGGGGAGAATTCTTC.

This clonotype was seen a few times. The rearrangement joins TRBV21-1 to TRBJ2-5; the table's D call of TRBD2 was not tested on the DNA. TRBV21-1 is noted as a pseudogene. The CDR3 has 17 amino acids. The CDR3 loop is CASSKGDSGGNQETQYF. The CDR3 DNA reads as TGTGCCAGCAGCAAAGGCGATAGCGGGGGGAACCAAGAGACCCAGTACTTC.

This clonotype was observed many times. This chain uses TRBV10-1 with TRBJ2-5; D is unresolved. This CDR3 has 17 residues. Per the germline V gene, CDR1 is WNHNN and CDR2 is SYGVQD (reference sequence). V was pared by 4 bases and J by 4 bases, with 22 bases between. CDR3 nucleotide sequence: TGCGCCAGCAGTGGATCAAGGCAGGCTCGATCGGGAGAGACCCAGTACTTC. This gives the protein CASSGSRQARSGETQYF.

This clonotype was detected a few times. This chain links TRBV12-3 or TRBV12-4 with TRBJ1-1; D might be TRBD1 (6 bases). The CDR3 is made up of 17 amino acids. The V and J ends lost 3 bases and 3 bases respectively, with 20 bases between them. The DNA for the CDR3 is TGTGCCAGCAGTTTTGAATCAGCTGAGGGGACATACACTGAAGCTTTCTTT. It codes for CASSFESAEGTYTEAFF.

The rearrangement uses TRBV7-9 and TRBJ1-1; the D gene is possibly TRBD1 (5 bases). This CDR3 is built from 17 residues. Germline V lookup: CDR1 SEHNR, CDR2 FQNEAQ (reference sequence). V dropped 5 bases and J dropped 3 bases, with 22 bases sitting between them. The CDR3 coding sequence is TGTGCCAGCAGCCAGACGACAGTGGTGGGTCTTGACACTGAAGCTTTCTTT. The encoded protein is CASSQTTVVGLDTEAFF.

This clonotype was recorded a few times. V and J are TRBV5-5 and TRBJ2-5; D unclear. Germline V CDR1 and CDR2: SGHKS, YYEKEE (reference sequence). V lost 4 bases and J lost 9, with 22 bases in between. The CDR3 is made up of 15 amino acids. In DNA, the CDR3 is TGTGCCAGCAGCAGAAATGCTGACGGACGTTCGGCCCAGTACTTC. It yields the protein CASSRNADGRSAQYF.

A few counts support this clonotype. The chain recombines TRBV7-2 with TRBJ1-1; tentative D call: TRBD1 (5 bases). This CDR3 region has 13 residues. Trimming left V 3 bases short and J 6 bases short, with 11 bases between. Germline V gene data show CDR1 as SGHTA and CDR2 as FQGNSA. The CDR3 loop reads CASSFKGRPEAFF. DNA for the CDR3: TGTGCCAGCAGCTTTAAGGGACGGCCTGAAGCTTTCTTT.

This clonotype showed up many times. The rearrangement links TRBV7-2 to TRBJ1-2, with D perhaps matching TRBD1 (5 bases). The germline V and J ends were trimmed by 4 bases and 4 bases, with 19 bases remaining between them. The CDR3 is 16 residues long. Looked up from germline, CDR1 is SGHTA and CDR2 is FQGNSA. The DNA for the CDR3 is TGTGCCAGCAGCTCACAGCGGGCGAAGGGGCGCTATGGCTACACCTTC. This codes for CASSSQRAKGRYGYTF.

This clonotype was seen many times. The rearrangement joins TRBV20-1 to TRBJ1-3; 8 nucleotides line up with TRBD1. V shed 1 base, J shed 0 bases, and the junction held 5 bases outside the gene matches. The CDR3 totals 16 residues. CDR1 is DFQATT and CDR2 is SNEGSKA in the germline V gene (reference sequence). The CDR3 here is CSARVEQGVSGNTIYF. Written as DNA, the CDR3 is TGCAGTGCTAGAGTAGAACAGGGGGTCTCTGGAAACACCATATATTTT.

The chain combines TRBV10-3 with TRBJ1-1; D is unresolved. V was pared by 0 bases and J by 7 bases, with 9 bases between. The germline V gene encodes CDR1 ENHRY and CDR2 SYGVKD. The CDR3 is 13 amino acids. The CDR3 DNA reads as TGTGCCATCAGTGAGTCGGATCAGATTGAAGCTTTCTTT. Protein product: CAISESDQIEAFF.

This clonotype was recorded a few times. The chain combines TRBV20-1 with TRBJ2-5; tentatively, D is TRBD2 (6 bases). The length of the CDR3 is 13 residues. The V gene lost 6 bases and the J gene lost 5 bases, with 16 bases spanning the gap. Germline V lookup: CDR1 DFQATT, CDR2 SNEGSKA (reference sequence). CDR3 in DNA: TGCAGTGCCCTCGAACTAGCCGGCGAGACCCAGTACTTC. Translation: CSALELAGETQYF.

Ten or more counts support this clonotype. In DNA, the CDR3 is TGTGCCAGCAGCGCCTCGGGGCAGCCCCAGCATTTT. Amino acid sequence: CASSASGQPQHF. The V gene is TRBV7-9, the J gene TRBJ1-5; the D is unclear. V lost 5 bases, J lost 7 bases, and 9 bases lay in between. The germline V gene encodes CDR1 SEHNR and CDR2 FQNEAQ (reference sequence). The CDR3 totals 12 residues.

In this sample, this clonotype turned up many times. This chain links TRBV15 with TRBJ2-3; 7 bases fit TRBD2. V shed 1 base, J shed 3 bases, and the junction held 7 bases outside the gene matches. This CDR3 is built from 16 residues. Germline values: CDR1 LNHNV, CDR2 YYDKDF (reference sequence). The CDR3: CATSRVTGGTTDTQYF. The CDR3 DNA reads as TGTGCCACCAGCAGAGTAACGGGGGGAACGACAGATACGCAGTATTTT.

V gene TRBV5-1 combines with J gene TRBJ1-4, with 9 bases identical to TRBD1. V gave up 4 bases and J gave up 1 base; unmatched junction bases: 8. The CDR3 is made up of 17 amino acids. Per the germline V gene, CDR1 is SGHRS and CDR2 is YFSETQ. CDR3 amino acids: CASSNGTGLGTNEKLFF. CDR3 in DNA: TGCGCCAGCAGCAACGGGACAGGGTTGGGAACTAATGAAAAACTGTTTTTT.

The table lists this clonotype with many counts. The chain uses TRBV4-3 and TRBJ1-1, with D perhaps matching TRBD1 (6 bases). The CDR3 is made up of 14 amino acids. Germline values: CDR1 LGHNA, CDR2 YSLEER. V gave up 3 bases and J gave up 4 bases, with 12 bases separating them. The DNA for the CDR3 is TGCGCCAGCAGCCAGGAACAGGGAGGCACTGAAGCTTTCTTT. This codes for CASSQEQGGTEAFF.

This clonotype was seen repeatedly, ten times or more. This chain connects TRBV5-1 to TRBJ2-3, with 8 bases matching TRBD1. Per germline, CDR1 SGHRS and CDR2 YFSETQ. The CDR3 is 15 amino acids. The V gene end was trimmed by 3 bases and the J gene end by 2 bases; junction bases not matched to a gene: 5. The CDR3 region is CASSSGQASTDTQYF. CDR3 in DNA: TGCGCCAGCAGCTCGGGACAGGCCTCCACAGATACGCAGTATTTT.

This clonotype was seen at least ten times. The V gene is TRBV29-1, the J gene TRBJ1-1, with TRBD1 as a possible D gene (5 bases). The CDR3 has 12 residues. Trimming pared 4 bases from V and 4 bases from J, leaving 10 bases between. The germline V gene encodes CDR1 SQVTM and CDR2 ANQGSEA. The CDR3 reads CSVAKGTTEAFF. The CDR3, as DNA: TGCAGCGTTGCAAAGGGGACCACTGAAGCTTTCTTT.

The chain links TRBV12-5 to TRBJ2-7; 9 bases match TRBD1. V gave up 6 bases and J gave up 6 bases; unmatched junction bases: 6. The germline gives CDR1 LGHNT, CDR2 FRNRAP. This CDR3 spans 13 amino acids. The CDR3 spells CASGSDRGIEQYF. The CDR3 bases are TGTGCTAGTGGCTCGGACAGGGGAATCGAGCAGTACTTC.

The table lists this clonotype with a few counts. This chain's CDR3 is CASSQGPSGGAHEQFF. In DNA form, the CDR3 reads TGCGCCAGCAGCCAAGGACCGAGCGGGGGGGCCCATGAGCAGTTCTTC. The rearrangement joins TRBV4-3 to TRBJ2-1, with 10 nucleotides matching TRBD2. CDR1 and CDR2 from the germline V gene are LGHNA and YSLEER. This CDR3 has 16 amino acids. The junction had 8 bases not matched to a gene; V was cut back by 1 base and J by 8 bases.

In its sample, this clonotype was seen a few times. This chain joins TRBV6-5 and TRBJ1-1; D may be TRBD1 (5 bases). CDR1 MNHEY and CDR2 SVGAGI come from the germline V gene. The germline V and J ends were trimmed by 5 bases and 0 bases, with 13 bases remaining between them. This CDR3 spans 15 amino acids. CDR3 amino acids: CASSTRDGLNTEAFF. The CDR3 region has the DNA TGTGCCAGCAGTACTAGGGACGGACTGAACACTGAAGCTTTCTTT.

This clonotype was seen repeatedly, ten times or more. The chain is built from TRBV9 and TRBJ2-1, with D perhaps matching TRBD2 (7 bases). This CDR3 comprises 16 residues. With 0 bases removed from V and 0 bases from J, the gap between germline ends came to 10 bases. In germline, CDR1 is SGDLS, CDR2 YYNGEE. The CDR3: CASSVEGGSSYNEQFF. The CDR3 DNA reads TGTGCCAGCAGCGTAGAGGGGGGGAGCTCCTACAATGAGCAGTTCTTC.

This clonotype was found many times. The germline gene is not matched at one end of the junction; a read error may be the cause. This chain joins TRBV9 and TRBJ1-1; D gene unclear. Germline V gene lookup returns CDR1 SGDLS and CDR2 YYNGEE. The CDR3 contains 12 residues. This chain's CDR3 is CASSVVNTEAFF. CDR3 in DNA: TGTGCCAGCAGCGTAGTGAATACTGAAGCTTTCTTT.

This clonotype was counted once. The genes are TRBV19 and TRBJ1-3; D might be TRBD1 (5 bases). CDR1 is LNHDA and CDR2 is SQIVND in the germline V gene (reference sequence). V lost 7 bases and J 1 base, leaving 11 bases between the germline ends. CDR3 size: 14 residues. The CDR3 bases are TGTGCCAGTACCCGCGGGGGATCTGGAAACACCATATATTTT. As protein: CASTRGGSGNTIYF.

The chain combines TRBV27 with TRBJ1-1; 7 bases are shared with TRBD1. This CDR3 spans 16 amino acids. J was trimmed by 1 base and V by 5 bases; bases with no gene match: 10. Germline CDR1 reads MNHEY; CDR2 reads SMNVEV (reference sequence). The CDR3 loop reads CASSPRQGKTNTEAFF. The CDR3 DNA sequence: TGTGCCAGCAGTCCCAGACAGGGAAAAACGAACACTGAAGCTTTCTTT.

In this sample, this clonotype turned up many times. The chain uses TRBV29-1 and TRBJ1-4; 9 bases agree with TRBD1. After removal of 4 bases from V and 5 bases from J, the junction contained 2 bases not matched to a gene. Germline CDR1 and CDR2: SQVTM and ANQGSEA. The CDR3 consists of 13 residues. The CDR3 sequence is CSVGTGENEKLFF. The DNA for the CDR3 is TGCAGCGTTGGGACAGGGGAGAATGAAAAACTGTTTTTT.

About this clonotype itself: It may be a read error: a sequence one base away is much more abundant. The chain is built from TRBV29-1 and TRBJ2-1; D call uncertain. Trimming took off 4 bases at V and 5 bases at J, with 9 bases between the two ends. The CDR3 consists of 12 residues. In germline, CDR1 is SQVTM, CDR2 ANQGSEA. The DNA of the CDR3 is TGCAGCGTTGCAGATCGACACAATGAGCAGTTCTTC. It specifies CSVADRHNEQFF.